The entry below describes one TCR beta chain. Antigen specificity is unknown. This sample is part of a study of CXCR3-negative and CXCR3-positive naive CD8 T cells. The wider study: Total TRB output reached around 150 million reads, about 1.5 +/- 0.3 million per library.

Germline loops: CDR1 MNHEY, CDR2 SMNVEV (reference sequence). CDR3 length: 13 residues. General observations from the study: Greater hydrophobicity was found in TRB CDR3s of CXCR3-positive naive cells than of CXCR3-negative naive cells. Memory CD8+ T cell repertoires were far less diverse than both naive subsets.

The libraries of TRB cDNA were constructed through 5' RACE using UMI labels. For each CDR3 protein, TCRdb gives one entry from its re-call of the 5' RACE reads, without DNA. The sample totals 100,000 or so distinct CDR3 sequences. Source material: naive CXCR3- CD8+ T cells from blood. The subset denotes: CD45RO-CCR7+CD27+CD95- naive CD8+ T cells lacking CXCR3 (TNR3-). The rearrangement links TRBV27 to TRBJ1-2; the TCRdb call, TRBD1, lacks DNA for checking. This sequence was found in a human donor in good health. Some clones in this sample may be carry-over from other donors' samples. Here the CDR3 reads CASSPRGGYGYTF.